Reported below is one T cell receptor beta chain. It has no known antigen specificity. It has no much larger one-base neighbor in the sample; base qualities were not kept. These data come from a study of blood T cell repertoires in COVID-19 (dated by TCRdb to about 2020). Regarding the complete study: The collaborator samples originated in the United States, Italy and Spain and spanned the acute and convalescent phases of COVID-19. The material from the prospective study consisted of cDNA or gDNA derived from T cells, B-cell-depleted T cells, or PBMCs. Deeply sampled blood TCRbeta repertoires from subjects exposed to, actively infected with, or recovered from COVID-19 were included in the dataset. The repertoires were released in a freely available public database intended as a resource for research on the immune response to SARS-CoV-2. Samples were obtained from the ongoing ImmuneRACE study (first 160 participants) and from over 1,000 subjects provided by 6 global collaborators. Nearly every sample came with metadata listing a de-identified subject ID, COVID-19 status, age in years and sex. Where HLA class I and class II types were available, the types were taken from metadata supplied by the sample provider, not from assay-based typing.

In the prospective study, participants were roughly 18 to 100 years old, resided in approximately 22 geographic areas of the United States, and were enrolled through a virtual design. Cohort assignment in the prospective study relied on participant-reported clinical history from a screening survey and a study questionnaire. Exposed participants were defined as having been in contact with someone with a PCR-confirmed or clinician-diagnosed COVID-19 case within 2 weeks of study entry. Mobile phlebotomists in the prospective study collected whole blood, serum and a nasopharyngeal or oropharyngeal swab from every participant. Over a 2-month period, participants in the prospective study had the option of providing additional blood draws and questionnaires. Before DNA extraction, prospective study blood samples were shipped either frozen or at room temperature. TCRbeta CDR3 regions were amplified from genomic DNA by means of the immunoSEQ Assay, a bias-controlled multiplex PCR. In the authors' own workflow: The number of nucleated cells in each sample was estimated from the amplification of reference gene primers within the assay. Sequence reads were collapsed and filtered to measure the absolute abundance of every unique TCRbeta CDR3 rearrangement. For each sample, productive Simpson clonality was calculated as the square root of Simpson's diversity index across productive rearrangements. TCRdb mirrors the immuneACCESS table, restricted to in-frame sequences. Some clones are absent from its copies; in checked studies, under half trace to an unresolved V gene, and the reason for the others is unknown. V, J and clone size reflect that table, while D and trimming were determined from the DNA. Here the sample has 350,000 to 400,000 clones; approximately 93% occur a single time. The ten most abundant clones make up roughly 0.9% of the sample.

The V and J ends are trimmed by 0 bases and 7 bases, leaving 17 bases between them. Reading from cysteine to phenylalanine, the CDR3 counts 15 amino acids. Only CDR3 DNA is held: 45 bases, read in frame from base 1. CDR1 and CDR2 are read off the germline V gene as SGHRS and YFSETQ. The investigation overall reported the following: The quantity of clinical and demographic metadata differed by source and by participant and was supplied without curation.

The sequenced material came from PBMCs or T cells enriched from blood (not recorded which). The rearranged chain carries TRBV5-1 and TRBJ2-7, and possibly TRBD2, on 5 matching bases. This receptor was taken from a woman in her forties who had been exposed to COVID-19. The encoded CDR3 is CASSLASDSWREQYF. DNA sequence: TGCGCCAGCAGCTTGGCCTCGGACTCTTGGAGGGAGCAGTACTTC.